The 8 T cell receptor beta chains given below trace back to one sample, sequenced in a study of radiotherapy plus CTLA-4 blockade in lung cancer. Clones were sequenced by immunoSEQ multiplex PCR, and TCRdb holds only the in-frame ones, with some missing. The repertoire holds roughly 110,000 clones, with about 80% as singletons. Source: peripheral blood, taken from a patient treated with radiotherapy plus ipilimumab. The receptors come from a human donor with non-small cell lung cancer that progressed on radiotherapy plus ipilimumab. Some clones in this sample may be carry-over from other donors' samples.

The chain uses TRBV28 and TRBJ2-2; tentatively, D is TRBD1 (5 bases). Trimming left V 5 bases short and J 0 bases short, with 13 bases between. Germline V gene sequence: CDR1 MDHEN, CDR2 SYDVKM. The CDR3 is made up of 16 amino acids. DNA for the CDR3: TGTGCCAGCAGTCGTCACAGGTTCGCGAACACCGGGGAGCTGTTTTTT. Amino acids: CASSRHRFANTGELFF.

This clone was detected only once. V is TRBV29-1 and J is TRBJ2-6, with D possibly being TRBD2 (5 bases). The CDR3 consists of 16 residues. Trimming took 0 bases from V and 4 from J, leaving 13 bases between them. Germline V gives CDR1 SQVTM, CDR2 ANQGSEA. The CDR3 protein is CSVEDRTPLGANVLTF. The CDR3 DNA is TGCAGCGTTGAAGACAGGACTCCTCTAGGGGCCAACGTCCTGACTTTC. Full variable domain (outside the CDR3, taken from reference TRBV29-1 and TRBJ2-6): SAVISQKPSRDICQRGTSLTIQCQVDSQVTMMFWYRQQPGQSLTLIATANQGSEATYESGFVIDKFPISRPNLTFSTLTVSNMSPEDSSIYLCSVEDRTPLGANVLTFGAGSRLTVL.

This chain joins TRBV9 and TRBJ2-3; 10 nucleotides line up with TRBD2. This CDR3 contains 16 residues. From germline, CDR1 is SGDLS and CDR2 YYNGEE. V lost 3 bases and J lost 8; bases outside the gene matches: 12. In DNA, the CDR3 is TGTGCCAGCAGCGAAGGGCCAGCGGGGGGGCCGGGTACGCAGTATTTT. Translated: CASSEGPAGGPGTQYF.

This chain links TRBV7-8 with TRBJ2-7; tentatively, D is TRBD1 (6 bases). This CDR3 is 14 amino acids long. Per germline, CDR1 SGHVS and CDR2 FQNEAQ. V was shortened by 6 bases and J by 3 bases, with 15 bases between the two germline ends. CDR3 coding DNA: TGTGCCAGCAGAACCGACAGGACGAACTACGAGCAGTACTTC. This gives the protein CASRTDRTNYEQYF.

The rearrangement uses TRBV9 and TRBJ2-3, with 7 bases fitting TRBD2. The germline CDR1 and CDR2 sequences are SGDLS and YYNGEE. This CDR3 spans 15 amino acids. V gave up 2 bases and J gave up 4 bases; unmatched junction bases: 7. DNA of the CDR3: TGTGCCAGCAGCGTGAGTGGGACTATCCCAGATACGCAGTATTTT. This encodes CASSVSGTIPDTQYF.

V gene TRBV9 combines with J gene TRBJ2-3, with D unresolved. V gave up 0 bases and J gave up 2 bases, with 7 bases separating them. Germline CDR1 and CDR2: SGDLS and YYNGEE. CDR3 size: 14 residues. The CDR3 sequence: CASSVGSLTDTQYF. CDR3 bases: TGTGCCAGCAGCGTAGGGTCCCTCACAGATACGCAGTATTTT.

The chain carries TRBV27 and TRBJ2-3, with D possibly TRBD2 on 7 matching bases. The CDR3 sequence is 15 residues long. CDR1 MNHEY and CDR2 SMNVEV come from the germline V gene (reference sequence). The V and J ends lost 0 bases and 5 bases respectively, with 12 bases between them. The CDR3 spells CASSLSGGPRDTQYF. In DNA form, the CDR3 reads TGTGCCAGCAGTTTATCGGGGGGGCCTAGAGATACGCAGTATTTT.

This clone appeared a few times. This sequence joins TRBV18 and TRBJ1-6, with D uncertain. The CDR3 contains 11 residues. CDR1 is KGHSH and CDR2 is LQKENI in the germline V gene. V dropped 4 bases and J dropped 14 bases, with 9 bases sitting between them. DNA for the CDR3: TGTGCCAGCTCACAGGGTTCTTCCCTCCACTTT. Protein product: CASSQGSSLHF.